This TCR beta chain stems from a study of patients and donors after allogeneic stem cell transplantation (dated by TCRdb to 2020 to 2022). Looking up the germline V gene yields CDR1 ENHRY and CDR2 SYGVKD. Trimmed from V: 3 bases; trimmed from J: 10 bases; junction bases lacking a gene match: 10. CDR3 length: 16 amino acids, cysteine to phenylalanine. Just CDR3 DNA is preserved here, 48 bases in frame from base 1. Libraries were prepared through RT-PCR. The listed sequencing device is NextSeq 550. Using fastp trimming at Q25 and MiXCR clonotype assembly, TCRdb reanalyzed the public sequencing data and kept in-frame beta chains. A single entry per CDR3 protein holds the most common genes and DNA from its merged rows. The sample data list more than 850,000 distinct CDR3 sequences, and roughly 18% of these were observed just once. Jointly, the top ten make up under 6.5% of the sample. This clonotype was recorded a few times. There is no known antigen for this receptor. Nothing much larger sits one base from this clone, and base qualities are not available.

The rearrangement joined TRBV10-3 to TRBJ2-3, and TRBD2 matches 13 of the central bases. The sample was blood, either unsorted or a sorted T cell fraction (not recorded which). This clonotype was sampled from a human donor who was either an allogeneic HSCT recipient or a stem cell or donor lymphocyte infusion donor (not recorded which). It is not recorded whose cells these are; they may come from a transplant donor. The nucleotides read TGTGCCATCAGTGATCCCGGACTAGCGGGAGCGGAAGCGCAGTATTTT. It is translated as CAISDPGLAGAEAQYF.